The rows below give T cell receptor beta chains drawn from one sample of a study of sequential checkpoint blockade in melanoma. The protocol was immunoSEQ multiplex PCR, while the TCRdb copy is restricted to in-frame clones and leaves out a portion. The sample shows approximately 2,500 clones, about a quarter of them seen only once. The specimen comprised tumor tissue (inferred from file names), sampled from a patient given nivolumab and ipilimumab in sequence. The receptors here all came from a human donor with melanoma. CDR3s include the opening cysteine and the closing phenylalanine or tryptophan. Each record gives: J gene, V gene, D gene, CDR3 protein. A D gene is named only where the DNA matches it firmly.

J: TRBJ1-2
V: TRBV19
D: TRBD1
CDR3: CASSIGARQGTYGYTF

J: TRBJ2-7
V: TRBV11-3
D: TRBD2
CDR3: CASSPPGGSGRYEQYF

J: TRBJ2-7
V: TRBV6-8
D: .
CDR3: CASRLDGEKEQYF

J: TRBJ2-7
V: TRBV5-1
D: .
CDR3: CQQLGTQVTYEQYF

J: TRBJ1-4
V: TRBV2
D: .
CDR3: CASSFRKAGVAEKLFF

J: TRBJ2-7
V: TRBV6-8
D: .
CDR3: CASASGGGGRYEQYF

J: TRBJ2-7
V: TRBV11-3
D: .
CDR3: CASSFPLGGDEQYF

J: TRBJ2-7
V: TRBV6-8
D: .
CDR3: CASSYQVIAGSEQYF

J: TRBJ1-3
V: TRBV14
D: .
CDR3: CASSPLWGNTIYF

J: TRBJ1-4
V: TRBV11-3
D: .
CDR3: CASSLIDLTNEKLFF

J: TRBJ1-5
V: TRBV10-3
D: .
CDR3: CASNKGGDQPQHF

J: TRBJ2-5
V: TRBV6-8
D: TRBD1
CDR3: CASSQGAEVETQYF

J: TRBJ2-1
V: TRBV7-2
D: .
CDR3: CASSSTQSQEQFF

J: TRBJ1-2
V: TRBV9
D: .
CDR3: CASNVEGNYGYTF

J: TRBJ2-6
V: TRBV11-3
D: .
CDR3: CASSSGHSGANVLTF